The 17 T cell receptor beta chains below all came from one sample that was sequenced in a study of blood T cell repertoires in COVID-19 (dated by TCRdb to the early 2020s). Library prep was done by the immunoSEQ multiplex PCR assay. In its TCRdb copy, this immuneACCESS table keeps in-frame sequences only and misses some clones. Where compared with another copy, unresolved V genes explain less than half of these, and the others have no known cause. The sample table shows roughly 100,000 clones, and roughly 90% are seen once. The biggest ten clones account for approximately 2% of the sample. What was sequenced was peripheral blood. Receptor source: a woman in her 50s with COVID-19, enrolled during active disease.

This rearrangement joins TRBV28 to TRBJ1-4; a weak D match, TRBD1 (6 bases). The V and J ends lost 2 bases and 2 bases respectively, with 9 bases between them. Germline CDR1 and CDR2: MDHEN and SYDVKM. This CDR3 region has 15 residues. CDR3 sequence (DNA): TGTGCCAGCAGTTTAGCGGGGGCGACTAATGAAAAACTGTTTTTT. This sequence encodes CASSLAGATNEKLFF.

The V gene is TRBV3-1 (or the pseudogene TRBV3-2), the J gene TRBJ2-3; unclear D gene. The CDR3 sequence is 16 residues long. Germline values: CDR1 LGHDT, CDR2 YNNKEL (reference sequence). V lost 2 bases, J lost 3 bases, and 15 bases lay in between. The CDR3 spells CASSQTRSFGTDTQYF. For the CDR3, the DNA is TGTGCCAGCAGCCAAACGCGGTCTTTTGGGACAGATACGCAGTATTTT.

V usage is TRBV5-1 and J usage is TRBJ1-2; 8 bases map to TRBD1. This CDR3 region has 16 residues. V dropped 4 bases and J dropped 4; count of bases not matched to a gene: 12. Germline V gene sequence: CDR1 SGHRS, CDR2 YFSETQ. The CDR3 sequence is CASSLKHTRGPYGYTF. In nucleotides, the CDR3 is TGCGCCAGCAGCCTAAAACATACCAGGGGGCCCTATGGCTACACCTTC.

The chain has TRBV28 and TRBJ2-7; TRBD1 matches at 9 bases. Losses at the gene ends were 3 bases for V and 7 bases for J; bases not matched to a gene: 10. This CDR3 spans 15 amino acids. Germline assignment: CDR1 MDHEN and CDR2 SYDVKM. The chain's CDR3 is CASSFLGQGFGEQYV. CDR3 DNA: TGTGCCAGCAGTTTCCTCGGACAGGGGTTTGGGGAGCAGTACGTC.

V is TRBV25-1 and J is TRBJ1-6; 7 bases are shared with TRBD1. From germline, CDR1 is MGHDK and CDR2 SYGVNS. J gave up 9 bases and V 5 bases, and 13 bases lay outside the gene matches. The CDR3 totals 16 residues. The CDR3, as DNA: TGTGCCAGCAGTTCTCCCGGGACAGCCCTGAGTTCACCCCTCCACTTT. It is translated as CASSSPGTALSSPLHF.

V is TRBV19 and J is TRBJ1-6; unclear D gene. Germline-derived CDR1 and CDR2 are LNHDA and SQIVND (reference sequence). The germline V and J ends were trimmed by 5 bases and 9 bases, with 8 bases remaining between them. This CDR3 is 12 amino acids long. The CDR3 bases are TGTGCCAGTAGTTCGCAGGTTTCACCCCTCCACTTT. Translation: CASSSQVSPLHF.

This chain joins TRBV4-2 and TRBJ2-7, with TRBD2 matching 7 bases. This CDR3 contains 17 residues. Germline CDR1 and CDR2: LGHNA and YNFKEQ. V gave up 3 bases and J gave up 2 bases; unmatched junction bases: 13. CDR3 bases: TGTGCCAGCAGCCAGAGTCAGTCGTCTAGCGGAACCTACGAGCAGTACTTC. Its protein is CASSQSQSSSGTYEQYF.

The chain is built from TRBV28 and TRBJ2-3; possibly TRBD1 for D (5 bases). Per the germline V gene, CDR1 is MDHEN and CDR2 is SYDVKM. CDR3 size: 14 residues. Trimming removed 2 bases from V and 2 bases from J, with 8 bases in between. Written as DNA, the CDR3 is TGTGCCAGCAGTTTACCAGGGAACACAGATACGCAGTATTTT. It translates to CASSLPGNTDTQYF.

The CDR3 spells CASSPGTGKRRDTEAFF. For the CDR3, the DNA is TGCGCCAGCAGCCCCGGGACAGGGAAGCGTCGTGACACTGAAGCTTTCTTT. The chain recombines TRBV5-1 with TRBJ1-1; the match to TRBD1 covers 9 bases. The CDR3 is 17 amino acids. V was clipped by 4 bases and J by 3 bases; unmatched bases: 13. Germline V gene data show CDR1 as SGHRS and CDR2 as YFSETQ. Supplemented by reference TRBV5-1 and TRBJ1-1, the full variable domain reads KAGVTQTPRYLIKTRGQQVTLSCSPISGHRSVSWYQQTPGQGLQFLFEYFSETQRNKGNFPGRFSGRQFSNSRSEMNVSTLELGDSALYLCASSPGTGKRRDTEAFFGQGTRLTVV.

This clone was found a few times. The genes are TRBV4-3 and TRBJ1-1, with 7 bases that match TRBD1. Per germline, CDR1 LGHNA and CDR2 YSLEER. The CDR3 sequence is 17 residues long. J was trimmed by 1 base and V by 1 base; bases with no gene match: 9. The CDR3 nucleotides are TGCGCCAGCAGCCAAGCCCCTCCCGGGACAGCGAACACTGAAGCTTTCTTT. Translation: CASSQAPPGTANTEAFF.

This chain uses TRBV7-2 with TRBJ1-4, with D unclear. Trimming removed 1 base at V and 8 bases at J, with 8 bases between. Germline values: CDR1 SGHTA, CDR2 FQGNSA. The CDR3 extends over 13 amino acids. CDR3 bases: TGTGCCAGCAGCTTAGGAGGGCAAGAAAAACTGTTTTTT. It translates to CASSLGGQEKLFF.

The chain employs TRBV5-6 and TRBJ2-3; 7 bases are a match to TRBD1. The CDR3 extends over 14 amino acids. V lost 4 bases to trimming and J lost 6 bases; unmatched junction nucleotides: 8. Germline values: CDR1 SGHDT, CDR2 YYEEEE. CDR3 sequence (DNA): TGTGCCAGCAGCCTACCGACAGGGTCGGATACGCAGTATTTT. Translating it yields CASSLPTGSDTQYF.

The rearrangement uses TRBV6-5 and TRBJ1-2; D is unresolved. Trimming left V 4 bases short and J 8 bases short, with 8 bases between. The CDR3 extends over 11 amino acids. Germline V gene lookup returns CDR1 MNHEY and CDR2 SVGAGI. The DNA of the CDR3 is TGTGCCAGCAGTTCGCCGGGGGGCTACACCTTC. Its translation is CASSSPGGYTF.

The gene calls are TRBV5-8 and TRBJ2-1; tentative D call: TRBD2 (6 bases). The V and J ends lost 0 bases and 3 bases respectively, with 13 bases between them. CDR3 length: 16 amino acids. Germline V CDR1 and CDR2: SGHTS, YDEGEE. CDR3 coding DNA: TGTGCCAGCAGCTTGGGAAACACGGGACTCTACAATGAGCAGTTCTTC. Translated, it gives CASSLGNTGLYNEQFF.

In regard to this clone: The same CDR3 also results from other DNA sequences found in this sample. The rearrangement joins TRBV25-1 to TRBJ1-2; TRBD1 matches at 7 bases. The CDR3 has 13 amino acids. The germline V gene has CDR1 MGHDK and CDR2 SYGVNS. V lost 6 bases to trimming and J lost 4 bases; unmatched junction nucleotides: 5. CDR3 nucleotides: TGTGCCAGCAGCATGACAGGGTCCTATGGCTACACCTTC. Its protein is CASSMTGSYGYTF.

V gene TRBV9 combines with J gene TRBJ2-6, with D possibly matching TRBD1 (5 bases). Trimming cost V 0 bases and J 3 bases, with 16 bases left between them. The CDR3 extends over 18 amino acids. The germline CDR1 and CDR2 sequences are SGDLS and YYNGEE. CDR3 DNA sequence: TGTGCCAGCAGCGTAGCGGGCAGGGTTAGGGATGGGGCCAACGTCCTGACTTTC. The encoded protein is CASSVAGRVRDGANVLTF. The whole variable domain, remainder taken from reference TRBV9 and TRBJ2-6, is DSGVTQTPKHLITATGQRVTLRCSPRSGDLSVYWYQQSLDQGLQFLIQYYNGEERAKGNILERFSAQQFPDLHSELNLSSLELGDSALYFCASSVAGRVRDGANVLTFGAGSRLTVL.

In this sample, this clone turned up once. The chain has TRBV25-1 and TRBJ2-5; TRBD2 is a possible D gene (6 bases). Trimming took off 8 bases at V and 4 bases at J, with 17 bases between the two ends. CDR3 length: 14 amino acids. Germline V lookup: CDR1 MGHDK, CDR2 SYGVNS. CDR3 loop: CASSWGWRGETQYF. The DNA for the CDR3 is TGTGCCAGCTCCTGGGGATGGAGGGGAGAGACCCAGTACTTC.